The 26 T cell receptor beta chains below come from one sample, sequenced in a study of blood T cells in healthy people across ages. Through a sample-barcoded 5' primer and a J-beta primer mix, a second PCR was run for about 6 to 11 cycles. TCRdb recomputed calls from the 5' RACE reads with MiXCR, one row per CDR3 protein. The table lists hundreds of thousands of distinct CDR3 sequences, just over 55% of them singletons. Material for sequencing was blood. The source of these receptors is a middle-aged man in good health.

The rearrangement joins TRBV12-5 to TRBJ1-2; 7 bases are shared with TRBD1. The CDR3 sequence is 14 residues long. CDR1 and CDR2 from the germline V gene are LGHNT and FRNRAP. Trimming at V came to 5 bases and at J to 7 bases, leaving 10 bases not matched to a gene. The CDR3 protein is CASGTRQGWAGYTF. CDR3 bases: TGTGCTAGTGGTACTCGACAGGGATGGGCTGGCTACACCTTC.

The chain uses TRBV29-1 and TRBJ1-2; D remains unclear. The CDR3 covers 10 residues. Germline lookup yields CDR1 SQVTM and CDR2 ANQGSEA. V lost 5 bases and J 8 bases, leaving 9 bases between the germline ends. The CDR3 reads CSVYDGGYTF. The CDR3 bases are TGCAGCGTTTACGACGGGGGCTACACCTTC. Combining the CDR3 with reference TRBV29-1 and TRBJ1-2 gives the whole variable domain SAVISQKPSRDICQRGTSLTIQCQVDSQVTMMFWYRQQPGQSLTLIATANQGSEATYESGFVIDKFPISRPNLTFSTLTVSNMSPEDSSIYLCSVYDGGYTFGSGTRLTVV.

This clonotype was detected only a few times. The chain recombines TRBV20-1 with TRBJ2-3; D gene uncertain. Germline lookup yields CDR1 DFQATT and CDR2 SNEGSKA (reference sequence). The CDR3 is made up of 12 amino acids. Trimming took 3 bases from V and 2 from J, leaving 6 bases between them. CDR3 sequence: CSARENTDTQYF. The CDR3 DNA follows: TGCAGTGCTAGGGAAAACACAGATACGCAGTATTTT.

The V call is TRBV12-3 or TRBV12-4, the J call TRBJ1-2; D uncertain. The ends were cut back, 2 bases at V and 8 bases at J, with 9 bases in the middle. The CDR3 has 12 residues. CDR3 DNA: TGTGCCAGCAGTTTAAGTATGGGGGGCTACACCTTC. Its translation is CASSLSMGGYTF.

The DNA of the CDR3 is TGTGCCAGCAGCTTAATACCTCGGAGTACCTCCTACAATGAGCAGTTCTTC. The encoded protein is CASSLIPRSTSYNEQFF. J is TRBJ2-1 and V is TRBV7-3; D gene uncertain. V was shortened by 1 base and J by 0 bases, with 13 bases between the two germline ends. The CDR3 loop spans 17 amino acids. Germline CDR1 and CDR2: SGHTA and FQGTGA.

This clonotype appeared a single time. In DNA form, the CDR3 reads TGCGCCAGCAGCTTGTGGCGGAGGGAAGGCGCAGATACGCAGTATTTT. Translation: CASSLWRREGADTQYF. The chain joins TRBV5-1 to TRBJ2-3, with D maybe TRBD2 (6 bases). Trimming removed 1 base at V and 4 bases at J, with 16 bases between. This CDR3 has 16 amino acids. Looked up from germline, CDR1 is SGHRS and CDR2 is YFSETQ.

The chain couples TRBV4-2 to TRBJ2-6, with TRBD1 matching 9 bases. This CDR3 has 19 residues. CDR1 and CDR2 from the germline V gene are LGHNA and YNFKEQ. Trimming removed 5 bases from V and 0 bases from J; junction bases left unmatched: 11. The CDR3 nucleotides read TGTGCCAGCAGCGATCAACTAGGACAGGGGCACTCTGGGGCCAACGTCCTGACTTTC. It encodes CASSDQLGQGHSGANVLTF.

This clonotype was seen only a few times. V is TRBV28 and J is TRBJ2-3; D ambiguous. There are 10 residues in the CDR3. Germline V gene lookup returns CDR1 MDHEN and CDR2 SYDVKM. Trimming removed 7 bases from V and 3 bases from J, with 2 bases in between. The CDR3 loop reads CASMTDTQYF. For the CDR3, the DNA is TGTGCCAGCATGACAGATACGCAGTATTTT.

This clonotype was recorded a few times. In DNA form, the CDR3 reads TGTGCCAGCAGCTTATCTAGGGGGGCGGAGCAGTTCTTC. Translated: CASSLSRGAEQFF. J is TRBJ2-1 and V is TRBV11-2, with D perhaps TRBD1 or TRBD2 (6 bases each). The length of the CDR3 is 13 residues. Germline V gene data show CDR1 as SGHAT and CDR2 as FQNNGV. V was clipped by 2 bases and J by 10 bases, with 12 bases between them.

The genes are TRBV10-3 and TRBJ2-4, with TRBD1 matching over 9 bases. The J call may not be correct, given that the DNA end is closer to TRBJ2-7. Germline values: CDR1 ENHRY, CDR2 SYGVKD. The CDR3 length is 12 residues. The chain's CDR3 is CATGTGRDEQYF. The CDR3 DNA is TGTGCCACCGGGACAGGGAGGGACGAGCAGTACTTC.

The rearrangement joins TRBV2 to TRBJ1-2; no firm D call. The germline CDR1 and CDR2 sequences are SNHLY and FYNNEI. With 6 bases removed from V and 3 bases from J, the gap between germline ends came to 11 bases. The CDR3 is made up of 13 amino acids. The CDR3 DNA sequence: TGTGCCAGCAGCGCAAATTGGGACTATGGCTACACCTTC. It translates to CASSANWDYGYTF.

This clonotype has more than one count but fewer than ten. The gene calls are TRBV20-1 and TRBJ2-7; 7 positions match TRBD1. Germline loops: CDR1 DFQATT, CDR2 SNEGSKA (reference sequence). This CDR3 has 16 residues. V dropped 5 bases and J dropped 2; count of bases not matched to a gene: 15. The CDR3 reads CSAALPGTATAYEQYF. Here the CDR3 DNA reads TGCAGTGCTGCCCTGCCTGGGACAGCCACAGCCTACGAGCAGTACTTC.

The chain has TRBV21-1 and TRBJ2-5; no check of the table's D call, TRBD2, against the DNA was made. TRBV21-1 is annotated as a pseudogene. CDR3 length: 19 amino acids. The CDR3 DNA sequence: TGTGCCAGCAGCAAAATATTGGAAAGCGGGAGTGGAGGAGGGGAGACCCAGTACTTC. Translating it yields CASSKILESGSGGGETQYF.

The rearrangement links TRBV28 to TRBJ1-5; D not resolved. CDR3 size: 15 residues. V was cut by 8 bases and J by 5 bases, with 19 bases left in between. Germline-derived CDR1 and CDR2 are MDHEN and SYDVKM. CDR3 nucleotides: TGTGCCAGCGTCCCCCGGCCCCATGGACATCAGCCCCAGCATTTT. Translated, it gives CASVPRPHGHQPQHF.

The chain carries TRBV27 and TRBJ2-3; TRBD2 agrees at 8 bases. The V segment lost 5 bases and the J segment 12 bases; nucleotides outside the gene matches: 25. The CDR3 extends over 18 amino acids. Germline V gives CDR1 MNHEY, CDR2 SMNVEV (reference sequence). CDR3 coding DNA: TGTGCCAGCAGTCCCCTCCTCCTGGGGCGGGAGGCACAAGAGACCCAGTATTTT. Translated, it gives CASSPLLLGREAQETQYF.

DNA for the CDR3: TGTGCCAGCAGCTTAGGACCTGGGTTGGAGACCCAGTACTTC. Protein: CASSLGPGLETQYF. The chain uses TRBV7-2 and TRBJ2-5; D gene ambiguous. The CDR3 contains 14 residues. Germline values: CDR1 SGHTA, CDR2 FQGNSA. V was trimmed by 1 base and J by 5 bases, leaving 11 bases between them.

J is TRBJ1-4 and V is TRBV4-2; no reliable D call. Trimming took off 0 bases at V and 0 bases at J, with 5 bases between the two ends. CDR1 and CDR2 from the germline V gene are LGHNA and YNFKEQ. The CDR3 has 15 residues. This chain's CDR3 is CASSQDRPTNEKLFF. In nucleotides, the CDR3 is TGTGCCAGCAGCCAAGATAGGCCAACTAATGAAAAACTGTTTTTT.

To note about this clonotype: A read error may account for a junction end that differs from germline. The chain recombines TRBV9 with TRBJ2-3; 7 bases line up with TRBD1. The germline CDR1 and CDR2 sequences are SGDLS and YYNGEE. The CDR3 totals 18 residues. The CDR3 here is CVSSEGRVQGLGTDTQYF. The CDR3 DNA reads as TGTGTCAGCAGCGAAGGCCGGGTACAGGGGCTCGGCACAGATACGCAGTATTTT.

This sequence joins TRBV27 and TRBJ2-1, with no clear D. Trimming pared 2 bases from V and 3 bases from J, leaving 11 bases between. Germline lookup yields CDR1 MNHEY and CDR2 SMNVEV (reference sequence). The CDR3 sequence is 15 residues long. The DNA for the CDR3 is TGTGCCAGCAGTTTAGCAACTCCTCACTACAATGAGCAGTTCTTC. Protein sequence: CASSLATPHYNEQFF.

This clonotype has only a few counts. CDR3 bases: TGTGCCAGCCGTAAACAGGGCTCTGGGGCCAACGTCCTGACTTTC. This gives the protein CASRKQGSGANVLTF. The genes are TRBV28 and TRBJ2-6, with D possibly being TRBD1 (6 bases). Trimming removed 8 bases at V and 0 bases at J, with 11 bases between. Germline values: CDR1 MDHEN, CDR2 SYDVKM. This CDR3 contains 15 residues.

As to this clonotype: A much larger clone is a single base away; this may be a read error. This chain uses TRBV27 with TRBJ2-5; 9 bases fit TRBD2. CDR1 is MNHEY and CDR2 is SMNVEV in the germline V gene (reference sequence). The CDR3 is 17 residues long. Here the CDR3 reads CASRLSNPGLASETQYF. The CDR3 bases are TGTGCCAGCAGATTATCAAATCCGGGACTAGCTAGCGAGACCCAGTACTTC.

The chain has TRBV28 and TRBJ2-7; TRBD1 aligns across 9 bases. Germline loops: CDR1 MDHEN, CDR2 SYDVKM. The CDR3 has 11 amino acids. CDR3 DNA sequence: TGTGCGACAGGGGGATACTACGAGCAGTACTTC. Amino acid sequence: CATGGYYEQYF.

The rearrangement links TRBV5-1 to TRBJ2-1; 7 bases are shared with TRBD1. Unmatched junction bases numbered 17, after V lost 5 bases and J lost 9 bases. Per germline, CDR1 SGHRS and CDR2 YFSETQ. The CDR3 sequence is 16 residues long. Here the CDR3 reads CASSSPPTGSGGEQFF. DNA for the CDR3: TGCGCCAGCAGTTCTCCCCCAACAGGGTCAGGGGGTGAGCAGTTCTTC.

The rearrangement joins TRBV3-1 to TRBJ1-5, with D perhaps TRBD1 (5 bases). V lost 4 bases, J lost 6 bases, and 13 bases lay in between. This CDR3 has 14 amino acids. Germline lookup yields CDR1 LGHDT and CDR2 YNNKEL (reference sequence). The CDR3 sequence: CASSPGRGSQPQHF. In DNA, the CDR3 is TGTGCCAGCAGCCCCGGACGGGGGAGTCAGCCCCAGCATTTT.

The chain recombines TRBV30 with TRBJ1-2; TRBD1 is a possible D gene (5 bases). Looked up from germline, CDR1 is GTSNPN and CDR2 is SVGIG (reference sequence). The CDR3 totals 13 residues. The germline V and J ends were trimmed by 4 bases and 9 bases, with 18 bases remaining between them. This CDR3 is CAWNKGTRGSYTF. CDR3 nucleotide sequence: TGTGCCTGGAACAAAGGGACCCGGGGGAGCTACACCTTC.

This chain links TRBV27 with TRBJ2-3; D remains ambiguous. This CDR3 has 14 amino acids. V was trimmed by 3 bases and J by 3 bases, leaving 10 bases between them. From germline, CDR1 is MNHEY and CDR2 SMNVEV (reference sequence). This CDR3 reads CASSFRSKTDTQYF. CDR3 coding DNA: TGTGCCAGCAGTTTTCGCTCGAAAACAGATACGCAGTATTTT.